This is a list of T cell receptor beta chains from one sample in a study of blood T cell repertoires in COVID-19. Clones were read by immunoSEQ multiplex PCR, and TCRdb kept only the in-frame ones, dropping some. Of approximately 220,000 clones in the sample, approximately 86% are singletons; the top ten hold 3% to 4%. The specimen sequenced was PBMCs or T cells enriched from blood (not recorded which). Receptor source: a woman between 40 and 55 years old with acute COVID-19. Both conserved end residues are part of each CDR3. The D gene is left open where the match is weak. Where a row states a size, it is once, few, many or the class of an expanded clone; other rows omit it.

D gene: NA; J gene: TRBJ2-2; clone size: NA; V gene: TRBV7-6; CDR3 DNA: TGTGCCAGCAGCTTATTCTGGGGCGGGGCGAACACCGGGGAGCTGTTTTTT; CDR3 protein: CASSLFWGGANTGELFF
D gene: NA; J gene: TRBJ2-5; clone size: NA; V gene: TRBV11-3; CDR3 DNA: TGTGCCAGCAGCCCCCGACAGTACCAAGAGACCCAGTACTTC; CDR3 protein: CASSPRQYQETQYF
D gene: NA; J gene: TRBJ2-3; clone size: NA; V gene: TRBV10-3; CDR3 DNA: TGTGCCACCCTCAGTGGCCAGCGGAGAGGGGGGGACACAGATACGCAGTATTTT; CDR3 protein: CATLSGQRRGGDTDTQYF
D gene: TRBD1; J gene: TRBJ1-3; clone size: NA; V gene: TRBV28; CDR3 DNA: TGTGCCAGCAGTCGCTTTCAGGGACAGTCCAAGGGCTCTGGAAACACCATATATTTT; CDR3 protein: CASSRFQGQSKGSGNTIYF
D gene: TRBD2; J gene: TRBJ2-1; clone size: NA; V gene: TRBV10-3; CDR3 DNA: TGTGCCATCAGACCTAGCGGAACACCCTACAATGAGCAGTTCTTC; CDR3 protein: CAIRPSGTPYNEQFF
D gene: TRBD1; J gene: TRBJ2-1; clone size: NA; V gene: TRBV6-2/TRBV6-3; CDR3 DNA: TGTGCCAGCAGTTCGGACAGGGTTGCCTACAATGAGCAGTTCTTC; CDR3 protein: CASSSDRVAYNEQFF
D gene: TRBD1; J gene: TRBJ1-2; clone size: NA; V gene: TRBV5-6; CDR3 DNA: TGTGCCAGCAGCTTCCGGGACAGAGTTCTCTACACCTTC; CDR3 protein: CASSFRDRVLYTF
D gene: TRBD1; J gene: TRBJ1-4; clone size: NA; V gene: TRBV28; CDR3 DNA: TGTGCCAGCGGGACCCCGGGACAGGGTCAAAAACTGTTTTTT; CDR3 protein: CASGTPGQGQKLFF
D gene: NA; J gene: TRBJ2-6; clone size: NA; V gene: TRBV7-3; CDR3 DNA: TGTGCCAGCAGCTTAGGGCAGGGCCAATCCTCCGGGGCCAACGTCCTGACTTTC; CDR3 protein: CASSLGQGQSSGANVLTF
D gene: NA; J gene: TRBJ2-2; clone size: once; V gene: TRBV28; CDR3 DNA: TGTGCCAGCAGCCCCGACTACCTACTTACCGGGGAGCTGTTTTTT; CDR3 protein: CASSPDYLLTGELFF
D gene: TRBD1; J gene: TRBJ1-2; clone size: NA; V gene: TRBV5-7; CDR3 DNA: TGTGCCAGCAGCGCACTCCGGGACAGGGGTTCCTATGGCTACACCTTC; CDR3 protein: CASSALRDRGSYGYTF
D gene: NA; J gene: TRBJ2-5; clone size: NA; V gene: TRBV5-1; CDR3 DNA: TGCGCCAGCAGCCCGGCCCTGCCGGGGGAGACCCAGTACTTC; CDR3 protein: CASSPALPGETQYF
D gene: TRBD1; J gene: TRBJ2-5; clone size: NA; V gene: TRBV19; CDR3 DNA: TGTGCCAGTAGTACTGGACAGGGTGGAGAGACCCAGTACTTC; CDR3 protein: CASSTGQGGETQYF
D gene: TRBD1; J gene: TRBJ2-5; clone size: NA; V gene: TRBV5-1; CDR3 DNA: TGCGCCAGCAGCACCTCCGGGACAGGCAAAGAGACCCAGTACTTC; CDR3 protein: CASSTSGTGKETQYF
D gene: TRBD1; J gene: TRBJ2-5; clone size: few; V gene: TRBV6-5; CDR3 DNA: TGTGCCAGCAGTTACGGCGGGACAGGGCAGACCCAGTACTTC; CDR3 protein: CASSYGGTGQTQYF
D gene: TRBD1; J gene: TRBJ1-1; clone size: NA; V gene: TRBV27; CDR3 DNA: TGTGCCAGCAGGGGCTCGAGGGGGCCCGTAGGCACTGAAGCTTTCTTT; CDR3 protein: CASRGSRGPVGTEAFF
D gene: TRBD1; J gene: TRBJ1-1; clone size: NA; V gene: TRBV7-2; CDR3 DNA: TGTGCCAGCAGCCCCCCCACCCCAGGGGGCACTGAAGCTTTCTTT; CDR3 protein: CASSPPTPGGTEAFF